This T cell receptor beta chain originates from a study of response to subunit inactivated influenza vaccine. TCRdb reprocessed the RT-PCR reads with MiXCR, giving one entry per CDR3 protein. The sample records around 490,000 distinct CDR3 sequences, approximately 7.7% being singletons. This clonotype showed up just a few times. Trimming took off 9 bases at V and 5 bases at J, with 10 bases between the two ends. The CDR3 loop spans 13 amino acids. CDR1 and CDR2 from the germline V gene are KGHDR and SFDVKD. The sequence came from a man aged 45 to 75 who received an inactivated influenza vaccine. This chain links TRBV24-1 with TRBJ1-6; perhaps TRBD1 as D (6 bases). The specimen comprised PBMCs from blood, sampled roughly 24 months after vaccination. CDR3 amino acids: CATRDNHNSPLHF. The CDR3 DNA reads as TGTGCCACCCGGGACAATCATAATTCACCCCTCCACTTT.